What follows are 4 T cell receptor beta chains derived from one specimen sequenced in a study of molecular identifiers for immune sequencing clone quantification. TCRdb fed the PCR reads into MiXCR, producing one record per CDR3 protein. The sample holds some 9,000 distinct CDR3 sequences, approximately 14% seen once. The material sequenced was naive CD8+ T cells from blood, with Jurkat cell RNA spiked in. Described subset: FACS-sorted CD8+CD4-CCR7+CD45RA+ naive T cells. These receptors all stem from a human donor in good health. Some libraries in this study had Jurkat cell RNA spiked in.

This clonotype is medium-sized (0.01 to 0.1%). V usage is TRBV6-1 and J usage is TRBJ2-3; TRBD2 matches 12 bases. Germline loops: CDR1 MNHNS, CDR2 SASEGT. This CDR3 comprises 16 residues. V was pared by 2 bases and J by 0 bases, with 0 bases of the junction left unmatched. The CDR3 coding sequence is TGTGCCAGCAGTGAACTAGCGGGGGGGAGCACAGATACGCAGTATTTT. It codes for CASSELAGGSTDTQYF.

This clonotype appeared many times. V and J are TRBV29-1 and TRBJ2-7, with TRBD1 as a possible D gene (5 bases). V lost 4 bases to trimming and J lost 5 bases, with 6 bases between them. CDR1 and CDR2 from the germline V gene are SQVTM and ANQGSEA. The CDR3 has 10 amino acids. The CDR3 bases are TGCAGCGTTGGACAGAACGAGCAGTACTTC. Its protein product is CSVGQNEQYF.

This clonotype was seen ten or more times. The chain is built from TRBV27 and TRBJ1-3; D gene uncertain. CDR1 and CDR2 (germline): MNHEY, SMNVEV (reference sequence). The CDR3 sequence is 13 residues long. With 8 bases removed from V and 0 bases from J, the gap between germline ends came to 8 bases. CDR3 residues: CASPPLSGNTIYF. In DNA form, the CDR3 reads TGTGCCAGCCCCCCCCTCTCTGGAAACACCATATATTTT.

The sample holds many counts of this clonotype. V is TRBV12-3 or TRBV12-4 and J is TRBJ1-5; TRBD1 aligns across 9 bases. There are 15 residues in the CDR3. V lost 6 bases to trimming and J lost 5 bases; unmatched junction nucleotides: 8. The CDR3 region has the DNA TGTGCCAGCAGCATAGGACAGGGGAGAGATCAGCCCCAGCATTTT. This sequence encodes CASSIGQGRDQPQHF.